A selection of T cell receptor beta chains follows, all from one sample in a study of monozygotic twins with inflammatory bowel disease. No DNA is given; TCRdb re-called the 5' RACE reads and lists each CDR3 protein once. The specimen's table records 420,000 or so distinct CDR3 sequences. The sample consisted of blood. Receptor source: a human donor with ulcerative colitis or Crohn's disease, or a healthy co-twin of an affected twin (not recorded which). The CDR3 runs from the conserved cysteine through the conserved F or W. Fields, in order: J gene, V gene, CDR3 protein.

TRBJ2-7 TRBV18 CASSPTTRLPLYEQYF
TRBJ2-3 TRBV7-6 CASSFTGNPSSTDTQYF
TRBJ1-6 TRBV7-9 CASSLAGNSGSPLHF
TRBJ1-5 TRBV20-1 CSGTIGVSNQPQHF
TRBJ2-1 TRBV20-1 CSARDFATSRNEQFF
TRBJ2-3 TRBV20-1 CSARGVLTFTDTQYF
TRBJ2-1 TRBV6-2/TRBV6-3 CASSYQLAASEQFF
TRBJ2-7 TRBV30 CAWSDHGTGASEQYF
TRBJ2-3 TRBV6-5 CASSYSGAYTDTQYF
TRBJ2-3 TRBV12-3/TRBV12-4 CASRGTAWSTDTQYF
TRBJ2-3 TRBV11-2 CASSYRDREGDTQYF
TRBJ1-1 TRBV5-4 CASSRGTEPNTEAFF
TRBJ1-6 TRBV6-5 CASSYSTLTDSPLHF
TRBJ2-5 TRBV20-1 CSAPSGSETQYF
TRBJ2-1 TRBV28 CASSPVRGPESSYNEQFF
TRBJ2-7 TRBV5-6 CASSLRVQIPYEQYF
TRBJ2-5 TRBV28 CASTLPGTRAQYF
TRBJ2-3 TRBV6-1 CASSPLAGGNTDTQYF
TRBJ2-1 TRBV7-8 CASSPHRDGEQFF
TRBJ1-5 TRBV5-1 CASSWGQAEGPQHF
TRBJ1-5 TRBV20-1 CSASPFPLSSNQPQHF
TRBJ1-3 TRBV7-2 CASLIDPYSGNTIYF
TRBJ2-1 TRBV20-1 CSARGVGLSYNEQFF
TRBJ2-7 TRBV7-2 CASSLESPGEQYF
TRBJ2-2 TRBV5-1 CASSLARTGFGGELFF
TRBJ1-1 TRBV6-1 CASERQPNTEAFF
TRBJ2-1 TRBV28 CASTQTSGNNEQFF
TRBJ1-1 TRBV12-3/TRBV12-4 CASSFRALWTEAFF
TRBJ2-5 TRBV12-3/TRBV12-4 CASSPPGGYETQYF
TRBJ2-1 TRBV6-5 CASQTRYEQFF
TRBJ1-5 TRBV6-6 CASSYSYQPQHF
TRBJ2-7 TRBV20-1 CSARDPLGKGYF
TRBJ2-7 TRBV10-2 CASSGRTSPKGDEQYF
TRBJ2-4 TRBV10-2 CASTTDRGSLEDIQYF
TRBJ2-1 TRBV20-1 CSATSGRAITNEQFF
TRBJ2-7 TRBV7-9 CASSLRRTGPYEQYF
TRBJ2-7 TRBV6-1 CASSPPPGQPSYEQYF
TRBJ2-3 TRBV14 CASSQVTGTDTQYF
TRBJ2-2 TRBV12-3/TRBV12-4 CASRLGTSGTGELFF
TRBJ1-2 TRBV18 CASSPTGTADSNYGYTF
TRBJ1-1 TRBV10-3 CAISPGQANTEAFF
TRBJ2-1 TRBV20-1 CSARATLTSSYNEQFF
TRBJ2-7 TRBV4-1 CASSQETGLAGAYEQYF
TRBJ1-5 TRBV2 CASRRALPQPQHF
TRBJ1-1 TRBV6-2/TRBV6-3 CASIGGGPEAFF